These T cell receptor beta chains were read from a single sample in a study of CD8+ T cells in alopecia areata. Profiling relied on immunoSEQ multiplex PCR, and the TCRdb table lists in-frame clones only, not all of them. Counted here are 120,000 to 150,000 clones, 47% occurring once; the ten biggest clones make up about 6.4%. The sequenced sample consisted of CD4+ T cells sorted from blood. The receptors come from a human donor with alopecia areata. The CDR3 runs from the conserved cysteine through the conserved F or W. D genes are given only for firm matches. Some rows mark clone size as missing; the rest say once, few, many or name a class of expanded clone.

d_call j_call v_call clone_size cdr3_aa cdr3_nt
NA TRBJ2-4 TRBV5-6 NA CASSLVPGIQYF TGTGCCAGCAGCTTGGTCCCTGGCATTCAGTACTTC
NA TRBJ1-4 TRBV5-1 NA CASSLELAEEKLFF TGCGCCAGCAGCTTGGAATTGGCAGAAGAAAAACTGTTTTTT
NA TRBJ2-2 TRBV27 NA CASRVLSGELFF TGTGCCAGCAGGGTACTTTCTGGGGAGCTGTTTTTT
TRBD2 TRBJ2-1 TRBV5-1 few CASSSPDGLAGHQFF TGCGCCAGCAGCTCCCCCGACGGACTAGCGGGCCATCAGTTCTTC
NA TRBJ2-7 TRBV27 NA CASSSFGASYEQYF TGTGCCAGCAGTTCTTTCGGTGCCTCCTACGAGCAGTACTTC
NA TRBJ1-1 TRBV29-1 NA CSVLHSMNTEAFF TGCAGCGTTCTCCACAGTATGAACACTGAAGCTTTCTTT
TRBD2 TRBJ2-7 TRBV4-2 NA CASSPLAGGPKQYF TGTGCCAGCAGCCCACTAGCGGGAGGGCCTAAGCAGTACTTC
NA TRBJ1-1 TRBV6-5 NA CASSYSGGSTEAFF TGTGCCAGCAGTTACTCCGGGGGTAGCACTGAAGCTTTCTTT
NA TRBJ2-1 TRBV5-4 few CASSSGWNPDNNEQFF TGTGCCAGCAGTTCAGGCTGGAATCCGGATAACAATGAGCAGTTCTTC
TRBD1 TRBJ2-3 TRBV29-1 few CSVRGQNTDTQYF TGCAGCGTTCGGGGACAGAACACAGATACGCAGTATTTT
NA TRBJ2-7 TRBV2 few CASRFGGPYEQYF TGTGCCAGCAGGTTCGGGGGTCCCTACGAGCAGTACTTC
NA TRBJ1-1 TRBV6-5 once CASSSPGLNTEAFF TGTGCCAGCAGTTCCCCCGGGTTGAACACTGAAGCTTTCTTT
NA TRBJ2-3 TRBV11-2 NA CASSFKAGVGLSTDTQYF TGTGCCAGCAGCTTCAAGGCCGGGGTGGGACTTAGCACAGATACGCAGTATTTT
TRBD2 TRBJ2-1 TRBV6-6 NA CASSYDAGGGYNEQFF TGTGCCAGCAGTTACGACGCGGGAGGGGGGTACAATGAGCAGTTCTTC
NA TRBJ2-4 TRBV29-1 NA CSVVSGAKNIQYF TGCAGCGTTGTGAGCGGAGCCAAAAACATTCAGTACTTC
TRBD1 TRBJ1-2 TRBV6-6 NA CASSSDRDYGYTF TGTGCCAGCAGTTCGGACAGGGACTATGGCTACACCTTC
TRBD2 TRBJ2-3 TRBV10-2 NA CASSEPQAGGVDTQYF TGCGCCAGCAGTGAGCCACAAGCGGGAGGCGTTGATACGCAGTATTTT
TRBD1 TRBJ2-1 TRBV7-8 NA CASSSGGTGNSYNEQFF TGTGCCAGCAGCTCCGGCGGGACAGGAAACTCCTACAATGAGCAGTTCTTC
NA TRBJ1-1 TRBV4-1 NA CASSQHWGDTEAFF TGCGCCAGCAGCCAACATTGGGGGGACACTGAAGCTTTCTTT
TRBD2 TRBJ2-1 TRBV6-5 NA CASINSGRQQFF TGTGCCAGCATAAATAGCGGGAGACAGCAGTTCTTC
TRBD1 TRBJ2-2 TRBV29-1 NA CSVGQGADTGELFF TGCAGCGTTGGACAGGGGGCGGACACCGGGGAGCTGTTTTTT
NA TRBJ2-7 TRBV14 few CASSQGRGWAYEQYF TGTGCCAGCAGCCAAGGCAGGGGTTGGGCCTACGAGCAGTACTTC
TRBD1 TRBJ1-1 TRBV29-1 few CSGGDRDVAFF TGCAGCGGGGGAGACAGGGACGTAGCTTTCTTT
NA TRBJ2-7 TRBV19 NA CASNGVGGTATYEQYF TGTGCCAGTAATGGGGTTGGAGGGACAGCAACCTACGAGCAGTACTTC
NA TRBJ2-5 TRBV7-9 few CASSFYDAGKETQYF TGTGCCAGCAGCTTTTACGATGCGGGAAAAGAGACCCAGTACTTC
NA TRBJ2-7 TRBV5-1 few CASSLVGLRNSYEQYF TGCGCCAGCAGCTTGGTTGGACTCCGAAACTCCTACGAGCAGTACTTC
TRBD2 TRBJ2-3 TRBV5-8 few CASSVPGTSVSTDTQYF TGTGCCAGCAGCGTTCCCGGGACTAGCGTTAGCACAGATACGCAGTATTTT
NA TRBJ2-7 TRBV29-1 NA CSVGAQVGGREQYF TGCAGCGTTGGGGCACAGGTTGGGGGTCGTGAGCAGTACTTC
NA TRBJ2-7 TRBV5-1 once CASSSLTRDRFRDSAYEQYF TGCGCCAGCAGCTCCCTAACCCGAGATAGGTTCCGGGATTCCGCATACGAGCAGTACTTC
NA TRBJ1-2 TRBV7-9 NA CASSFRADGYTF TGTGCCAGCAGCTTTAGGGCAGATGGCTACACCTTC
TRBD2 TRBJ2-1 TRBV4-2 NA CASSQGLLAGGGEQFF TGTGCCAGCAGCCAAGGGCTCCTAGCGGGAGGAGGTGAGCAGTTCTTC
NA TRBJ1-4 TRBV19 few CASTLWGYEKLFF TGTGCCAGTACCCTCTGGGGTTACGAAAAACTGTTTTTT
TRBD2 TRBJ2-7 TRBV15 NA CATSRGLAGGYEQYF TGTGCCACCAGCAGAGGACTAGCGGGAGGCTACGAGCAGTACTTC
TRBD2 TRBJ2-1 TRBV7-3 NA CASSLTSGTYNEQFF TGTGCCAGCAGCTTAACTAGCGGGACCTACAATGAGCAGTTCTTC
TRBD1 TRBJ2-5 TRBV29-1 NA CSVRDRAQGTQYF TGCAGCGTGAGGGACAGAGCCCAAGGGACCCAGTACTTC
NA TRBJ2-2 TRBV29-1 NA CSVRGALGTGELFF TGCAGCGTCAGAGGGGCCCTGGGGACCGGGGAGCTGTTTTTT
NA TRBJ2-1 TRBV2 NA CASRRTSSEQFF TGTGCCAGCAGGAGAACTAGCTCTGAGCAGTTCTTC
NA TRBJ2-5 TRBV27 NA CASGRGGTQYF TGTGCCAGCGGAAGAGGCGGGACCCAGTACTTC
TRBD2 TRBJ2-7 TRBV7-9 NA CASSRLGGSSGEQYF TGTGCCAGCAGCCGACTTGGCGGGAGCTCGGGAGAGCAGTACTTC
NA TRBJ2-5 TRBV18 few CASSPGTQETQYF TGTGCCAGCTCACCAGGGACGCAAGAGACCCAGTACTTC
NA TRBJ2-3 TRBV5-1 NA CASSPEDTQYF TGCGCCAGCAGCCCGGAGGATACGCAGTATTTT
TRBD1 TRBJ2-7 TRBV25-1 NA CASSDDRESYEQYF TGTGCCAGCAGTGACGACAGGGAGTCCTACGAGCAGTACTTC
NA TRBJ1-5 TRBV19 NA CASSTRQVRGNQPQHF TGTGCCAGTAGTACGCGACAGGTCAGGGGCAATCAGCCCCAGCATTTT
NA TRBJ2-1 TRBV5-1 NA CASSLEPGDSNEQFF TGCGCCAGCAGCTTGGAGCCAGGGGATAGTAATGAGCAGTTCTTC
TRBD1 TRBJ2-1 TRBV30 NA CAMGQGTKQFF TGTGCCATGGGACAGGGGACCAAGCAGTTCTTC
NA TRBJ2-7 TRBV30 NA CAWSRGEYYEQYF TGTGCCTGGAGTCGCGGAGAATACTACGAGCAGTACTTC
NA TRBJ1-2 TRBV29-1 NA CSVEDSKGAGGYTF TGCAGCGTTGAAGATTCGAAGGGAGCAGGTGGCTACACCTTC
TRBD1 TRBJ1-5 TRBV19 NA CASSATQGALRGNQPQHF TGTGCCAGTAGTGCAACACAGGGGGCGCTTAGGGGTAATCAGCCCCAGCATTTT
NA TRBJ2-1 TRBV29-1 NA CSFRGLSYNEQFF TGCAGTTTTCGTGGACTCTCCTACAATGAGCAGTTCTTC
TRBD1 TRBJ1-1 TRBV29-1 NA CSGGGQTAEAFF TGCAGCGGTGGGGGACAGACGGCTGAAGCTTTCTTT
NA TRBJ1-5 TRBV11-2 NA CASSPSEGQPQHF TGTGCCAGCAGCCCCTCCGAGGGTCAGCCCCAGCATTTT
TRBD1 TRBJ2-3 TRBV5-1 NA CASSPKTGGDTQYF TGCGCCAGCAGCCCGAAGACAGGGGGCGATACGCAGTATTTT
NA TRBJ1-3 TRBV4-1 few CASSQVAGPVGNTIYF TGCGCCAGCAGCCAAGTAGCGGGCCCGGTAGGAAACACCATATATTTT
NA TRBJ2-1 TRBV6-5 NA CASRTTGSDEQFF TGTGCCAGCAGGACGACAGGTTCCGATGAGCAGTTCTTC
NA TRBJ2-7 TRBV30 NA CAWNGGNPYEQYF TGTGCCTGGAACGGCGGGAATCCCTACGAGCAGTACTTC
NA TRBJ1-1 TRBV28 few CASSLSPYLEAFF TGTGCCAGCAGTTTGTCGCCTTATCTAGAAGCTTTCTTT
NA TRBJ2-5 TRBV7-6 NA CASSRQNQETQYF TGTGCCAGCTCTAGACAGAATCAAGAGACCCAGTACTTC
NA TRBJ1-1 TRBV29-1 NA CSGQTVLQNTEAFF TGCAGCGGCCAGACGGTGTTACAAAACACTGAAGCTTTCTTT
TRBD2 TRBJ2-1 TRBV28 many CASSLYRTSGIEQFF TGTGCCAGCAGTTTATACCGGACTAGCGGGATTGAGCAGTTCTTC
NA TRBJ1-4 TRBV28 many CASLRGLSTNEKLFF TGTGCCAGTCTCCGGGGGCTTTCAACTAATGAAAAACTGTTTTTT